This T cell receptor (beta chain) originates from a study of blood T cell repertoires in COVID-19. Study summary: Both acute and convalescent COVID-19 samples were obtained from the United States, Italy and Spain.

Sequenced by immunoSEQ multiplex PCR; TCRdb stores in-frame clones only, minus some. The data show around 27,000 clones, about 90% seen once. The CDR3 consists of 17 residues. V was cut by 10 bases and J by 4 bases, with 26 bases left in between. CDR1 LNHDA and CDR2 SQIVND come from the germline V gene (reference sequence). The rearrangement joins TRBV19 to TRBJ1-3, with TRBD1 as a possible D gene (5 bases). This receptor was taken from a human donor in a cohort sampled during active COVID-19. Sequenced material: peripheral blood. Written as DNA, the CDR3 is TGTGCCACCCCTAGGTGGGGGAGGGACCTGGAGGGAAACACCATATATTTT. It yields the protein CATPRWGRDLEGNTIYF.